This TCR beta chain was captured in a study of beta chain features in type 1 diabetes. On this clone: The antigen is not known.

Broader study findings: Shorter TCRB CDR3s, moderately but significantly so, marked every one of the four CD4+ subsets in Type 1 diabetes patients. The naive, central memory and Treg TCRB repertoires looked more alike in patients than they did in healthy donors. Amplification by PCR could prefer shorter templates, with the same effect in patients and controls.

TCRB transcripts that were expressed got sequenced, as all of the isolated RNA had been reverse transcribed. Some clones are missing from TCRdb's copy, which holds only in-frame ones; the method was immunoSEQ multiplex PCR. This table holds 240,000 or so clones, roughly 21% found once. V shed 5 bases, J shed 12 bases, and the junction held 12 bases outside the gene matches. Germline V lookup: CDR1 SGHAT, CDR2 FQNNGV. The CDR3 loop spans 13 amino acids. The sample consisted of naive CD4+ T cells from blood. This receptor was identified in a woman aged 40 to 49 with type 1 diabetes. The chain couples TRBV11-2 to TRBJ2-5, with TRBD2 matching over 7 bases. The CDR3 DNA sequence: TGTGCCAGCAGCCAGTCCCCCTTCGCGGGGGAGTACTTC. Its translation is CASSQSPFAGEYF.